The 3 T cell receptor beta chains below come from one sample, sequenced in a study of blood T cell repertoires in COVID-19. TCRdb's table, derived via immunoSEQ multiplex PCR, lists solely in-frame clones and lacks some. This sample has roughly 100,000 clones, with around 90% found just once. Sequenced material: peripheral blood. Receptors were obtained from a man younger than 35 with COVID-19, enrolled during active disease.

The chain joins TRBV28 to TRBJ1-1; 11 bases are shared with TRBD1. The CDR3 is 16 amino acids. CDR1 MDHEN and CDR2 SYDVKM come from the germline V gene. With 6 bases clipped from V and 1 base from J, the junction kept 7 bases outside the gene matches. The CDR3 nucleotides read TGTGCCAGCAGCCGCCCGGGACAGGGGGGGAACACTGAAGCTTTCTTT. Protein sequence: CASSRPGQGGNTEAFF.

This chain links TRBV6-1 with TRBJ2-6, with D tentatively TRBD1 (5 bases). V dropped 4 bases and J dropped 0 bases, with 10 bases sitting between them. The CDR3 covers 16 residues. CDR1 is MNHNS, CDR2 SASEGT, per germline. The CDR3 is CASSGIQGSGANVLTF. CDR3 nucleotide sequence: TGTGCCAGCAGTGGTATCCAGGGCTCTGGGGCCAACGTCCTGACTTTC.

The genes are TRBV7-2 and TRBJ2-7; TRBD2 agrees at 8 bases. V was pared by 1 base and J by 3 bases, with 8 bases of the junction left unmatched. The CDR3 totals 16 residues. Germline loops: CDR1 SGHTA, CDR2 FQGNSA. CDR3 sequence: CASSLEAGVSLYEQYF. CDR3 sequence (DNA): TGTGCCAGCAGCTTAGAAGCGGGAGTTAGCCTCTACGAGCAGTACTTC.